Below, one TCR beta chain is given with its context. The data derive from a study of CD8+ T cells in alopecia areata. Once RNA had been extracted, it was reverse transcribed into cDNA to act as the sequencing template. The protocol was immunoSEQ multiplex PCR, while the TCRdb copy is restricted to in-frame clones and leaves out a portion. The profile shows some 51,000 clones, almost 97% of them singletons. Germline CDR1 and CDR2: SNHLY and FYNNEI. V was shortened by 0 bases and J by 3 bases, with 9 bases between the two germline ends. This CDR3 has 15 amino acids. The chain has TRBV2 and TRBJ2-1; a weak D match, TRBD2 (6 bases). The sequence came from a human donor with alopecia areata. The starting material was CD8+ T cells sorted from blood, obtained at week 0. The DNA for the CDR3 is TGTGCCAGCAGTGAAGCGAGGGACTTCTACAATGAGCAGTTCTTC. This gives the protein CASSEARDFYNEQFF.